What follows is one T cell receptor (beta chain) and its context. Its specificity is not known. V was pared by 4 bases and J by 8 bases, with 12 bases of the junction left unmatched. The CDR3 contains 15 residues. Germline CDR1 SGHDT, CDR2 YYEEEE. The assay was immunoSEQ multiplex PCR, and TCRdb's table has in-frame clones only and misses some. The table lists some 310,000 clones, roughly 86% of them singletons. This sample was included in a study of cytomegalovirus exposure and HLA in healthy donors. The study's findings and limits: Within the 130 or so validation repertoires, first-cohort TCR clusters tended to co-occur, according to a later analysis. In vitro experiments confirmed that a few CMV-associated chains were specific for CMV antigens.

The source is a man aged 25 to 40 in good health and CMV-seronegative. V and J are TRBV5-6 and TRBJ1-2; 9 bases fit TRBD1. Input material: PBMCs. This chain's CDR3 is CASSTPGTGIRGYTF. Written as DNA, the CDR3 is TGTGCCAGCAGCACCCCGGGGACAGGGATTCGGGGCTACACCTTC. Supplemented by reference TRBV5-6 and TRBJ1-2, the full variable domain reads DAGVTQSPTHLIKTRGQQVTLRCSPKSGHDTVSWYQQALGQGPQFIFQYYEEEERQRGNFPDRFSGHQFPNYSSELNVNALLLGDSALYLCASSTPGTGIRGYTFGSGTRLTVV.